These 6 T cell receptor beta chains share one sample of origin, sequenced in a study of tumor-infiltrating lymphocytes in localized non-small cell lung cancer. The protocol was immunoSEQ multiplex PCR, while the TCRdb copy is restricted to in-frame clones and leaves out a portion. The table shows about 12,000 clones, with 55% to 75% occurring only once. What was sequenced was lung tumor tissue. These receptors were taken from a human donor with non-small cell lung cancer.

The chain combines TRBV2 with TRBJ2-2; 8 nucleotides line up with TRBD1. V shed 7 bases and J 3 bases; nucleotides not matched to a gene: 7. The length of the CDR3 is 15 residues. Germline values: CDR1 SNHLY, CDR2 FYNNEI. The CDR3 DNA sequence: TGTGCCAGCACGTCCAGGGGGCTAGACACCGGGGAGCTGTTTTTT. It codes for CASTSRGLDTGELFF. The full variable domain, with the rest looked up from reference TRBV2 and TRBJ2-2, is EPEVTQTPSHQVTQMGQEVILRCVPISNHLYFYWYRQILGQKVEFLVSFYNNEISEKSEIFDDQFSVERPDGSNFTLKIRSTKLEDSAMYFCASTSRGLDTGELFFGEGSRLTVL.

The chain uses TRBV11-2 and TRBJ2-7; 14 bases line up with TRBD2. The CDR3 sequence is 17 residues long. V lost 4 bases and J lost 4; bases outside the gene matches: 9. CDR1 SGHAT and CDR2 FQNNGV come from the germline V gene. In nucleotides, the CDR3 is TGTGCCAGCAGCTGGGGGACTAGCGGGGGTCTGGGGTACGAGCAGTACTTC. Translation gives CASSWGTSGGLGYEQYF.

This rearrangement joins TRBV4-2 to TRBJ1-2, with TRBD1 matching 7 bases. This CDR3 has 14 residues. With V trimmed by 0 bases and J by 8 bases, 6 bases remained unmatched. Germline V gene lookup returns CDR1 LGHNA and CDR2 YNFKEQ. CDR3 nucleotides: TGTGCCAGCAGCCAAGAGAGCAGGGGGAACGGCTACACCTTC. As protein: CASSQESRGNGYTF.

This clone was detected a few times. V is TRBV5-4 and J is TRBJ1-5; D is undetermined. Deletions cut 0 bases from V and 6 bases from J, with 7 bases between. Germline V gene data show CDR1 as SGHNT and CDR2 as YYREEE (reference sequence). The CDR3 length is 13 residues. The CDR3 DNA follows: TGTGCCAGCAGCTTGGGAGACCGTCAGCCCCAGCATTTT. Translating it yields CASSLGDRQPQHF.

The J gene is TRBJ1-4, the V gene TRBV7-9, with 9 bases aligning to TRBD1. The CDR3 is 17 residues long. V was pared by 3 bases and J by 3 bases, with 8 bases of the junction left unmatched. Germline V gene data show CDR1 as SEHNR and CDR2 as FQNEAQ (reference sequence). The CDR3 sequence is CASSLGQGRGANEKLFF. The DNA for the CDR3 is TGTGCCAGCAGCTTGGGACAGGGAAGAGGAGCTAATGAAAAACTGTTTTTT. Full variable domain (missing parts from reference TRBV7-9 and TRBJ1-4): DTGVSQNPRHKITKRGQNVTFRCDPISEHNRLYWYRQTLGQGPEFLTYFQNEAQLEKSRLLSDRFSAERPKGSFSTLEIQRTEQGDSAMYLCASSLGQGRGANEKLFFGSGTQLSVL.

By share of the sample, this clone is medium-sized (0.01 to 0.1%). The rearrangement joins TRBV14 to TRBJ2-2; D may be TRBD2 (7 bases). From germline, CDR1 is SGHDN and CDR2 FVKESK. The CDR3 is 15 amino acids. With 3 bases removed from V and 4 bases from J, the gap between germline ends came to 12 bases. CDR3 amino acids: CASSQGRGPTGELFF. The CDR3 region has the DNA TGTGCCAGCAGCCAGGGGCGGGGGCCCACCGGGGAGCTGTTTTTT.